Listed below are T cell receptor beta chains from one sample, sequenced in a study of resident and recirculating memory T cells in vitiligo. Measured with immunoSEQ multiplex PCR; TCRdb has only the in-frame clones, and not every one. The repertoire holds around 38,000 clones, with 80% to 95% as singletons. The specimen was blood. Source of these receptors: a male donor with vitiligo. CDR3s include the opening cysteine and the closing phenylalanine or tryptophan. The D gene is left open where the match is weak. Size values are once, few and many counts, or a class for expanded clones, and some rows have none.

abundance	v_gene	j_gene	d_gene	CDR3aa	CDR3nt
-	TRBV11-2	TRBJ2-1	-	CASSLVADEQFF	TGTGCCAGCAGCTTAGTTGCGGATGAGCAGTTCTTC
-	TRBV10-3	TRBJ1-6	-	CAIRQVQDSPLHF	TGTGCCATACGACAGGTTCAGGATTCACCCCTCCACTTT
-	TRBV4-3	TRBJ2-7	-	CASSQEGRGNYEQYF	TGCGCCAGCAGCCAAGAGGGCAGGGGAAACTACGAGCAGTACTTC
once	TRBV11-2	TRBJ2-7	TRBD1	CASTPRDRNYEQYF	TGTGCCAGCACCCCCCGGGACAGAAACTACGAGCAGTACTTC
-	TRBV5-6	TRBJ1-4	-	CASSLNRVEKLFF	TGTGCCAGCAGCTTGAACAGGGTAGAAAAACTGTTTTTT
once	TRBV10-3	TRBJ1-1	-	CAIRREGGGTEAFF	TGTGCCATCAGGAGAGAAGGGGGAGGGACTGAAGCTTTCTTT
-	TRBV6-1	TRBJ2-5	-	CASSEASRGEWQETQYF	TGTGCCAGCAGTGAAGCCTCCAGGGGTGAGTGGCAAGAGACCCAGTACTTC
-	TRBV7-3	TRBJ2-5	TRBD2	CASSRTGSGGETQYF	TGTGCCAGCAGCCGTACGGGTAGCGGGGGAGAGACCCAGTACTTC
-	TRBV5-4	TRBJ1-6	TRBD1	CASSSAGGPNSPLHF	TGTGCCAGCAGCTCAGCAGGGGGCCCTAATTCACCCCTCCACTTT
-	TRBV29-1	TRBJ1-3	TRBD1	CSGIQGAQGNTIYF	TGCAGCGGAATACAGGGGGCTCAAGGAAACACCATATATTTT
-	TRBV4-3	TRBJ2-3	TRBD2	CASSQDPGGPDTQYF	TGCGCCAGCAGCCAAGATCCGGGGGGGCCAGATACGCAGTATTTT
-	TRBV9	TRBJ1-1	TRBD1	CASSGRDSEAFF	TGTGCCAGCAGCGGCCGGGACAGTGAAGCTTTCTTT
-	TRBV7-3	TRBJ1-1	TRBD1	CASSPRQGSTEAFF	TGTGCCAGCAGCCCACGACAGGGAAGCACTGAAGCTTTCTTT
-	TRBV6-1	TRBJ1-2	-	CASSQTFSNYGYTF	TGTGCCAGCAGCCAGACATTTTCTAACTATGGCTACACCTTC
-	TRBV4-3	TRBJ2-2	TRBD1	CASSQEGAWAGGRVGELFF	TGCGCCAGCAGCCAAGAAGGGGCATGGGCAGGGGGCAGGGTCGGGGAGCTGTTTTTT
-	TRBV7-3	TRBJ2-7	TRBD1	CASSPGIPPDRLHEQYF	TGTGCCAGCAGCCCCGGAATCCCTCCGGACAGGCTCCACGAGCAGTACTTC
-	TRBV19	TRBJ2-2	TRBD2	CASSKGLAANTGELFF	TGTGCCAGTAGTAAGGGACTAGCGGCGAACACCGGGGAGCTGTTTTTT
-	TRBV19	TRBJ2-3	TRBD2	CASSIGTSGGPSTDTQYF	TGTGCCAGTAGTATTGGGACTAGCGGGGGACCCAGCACAGATACGCAGTATTTT
-	TRBV19	TRBJ2-5	-	CASSIDRGGVETQYF	TGTGCCAGTAGTATAGATCGCGGCGGGGTAGAGACCCAGTACTTC
-	TRBV11-2	TRBJ2-2	-	CASGWRDGGELFF	TGTGCCAGCGGGTGGAGGGACGGCGGGGAGCTGTTTTTT
-	TRBV9	TRBJ2-2	TRBD1	CASSAPRDRGLSHSNTGELFF	TGTGCCAGCAGCGCGCCCCGGGACAGGGGACTTTCACACTCGAACACCGGGGAGCTGTTTTTT
-	TRBV14	TRBJ2-5	-	CASSPGTFQETQYF	TGTGCCAGCAGCCCCGGGACTTTTCAAGAGACCCAGTACTTC
-	TRBV14	TRBJ2-3	TRBD2	CASSQAGGARGNTQYF	TGTGCCAGCAGCCAAGCGGGGGGGGCGCGAGGGAATACGCAGTATTTT
-	TRBV29-1	TRBJ2-2	-	CSVAGASWGLGTGELFF	TGCAGCGTCGCAGGGGCCAGCTGGGGATTAGGCACCGGGGAGCTGTTTTTT
-	TRBV11-1	TRBJ1-6	-	CASSLKPSHDPLHF	TGTGCCAGCAGCTTAAAGCCTAGTCACGATCCCCTCCACTTT
-	TRBV9	TRBJ2-2	-	CASSVMAGKAGELFF	TGTGCCAGCAGCGTCATGGCAGGGAAGGCCGGGGAGCTGTTTTTT
-	TRBV4-3	TRBJ2-7	TRBD1	CASSQAAEVDRAYEQYF	TGCGCCAGCAGCCAAGCGGCGGAGGTTGACAGGGCCTACGAGCAGTACTTC
-	TRBV5-1	TRBJ2-7	TRBD1	CASKPPPGQGSPYEQYF	TGCGCCAGCAAACCCCCACCCGGACAGGGGAGCCCCTACGAGCAGTACTTC
-	TRBV20-1	TRBJ1-1	-	CSASPEAFF	TGCAGTGCTAGTCCAGAAGCTTTCTTT
once	TRBV4-3	TRBJ1-1	TRBD1	CASSRNRGGHTEAFF	TGCGCCAGCAGCCGGAACAGGGGTGGGCACACTGAAGCTTTCTTT
once	TRBV5-4	TRBJ1-6	-	CASSFAASPLHF	TGTGCCAGCAGCTTTGCGGCTTCACCCCTCCACTTT
once	TRBV28	TRBJ1-2	-	CASSLEGGPNYGYTF	TGTGCCAGCAGTTTAGAAGGGGGTCCCAACTATGGCTACACCTTC
-	TRBV19	TRBJ1-2	-	CASSLRDTDGYTF	TGTGCCAGTAGTCTCCGGGACACCGATGGCTACACCTTC
-	TRBV28	TRBJ2-7	TRBD1	CASSFPGTGLTSYEQYF	TGTGCCAGCAGTTTTCCCGGGACAGGTCTAACCTCCTACGAGCAGTACTTC
-	TRBV5-1	TRBJ2-4	TRBD2	CASSVNSGGAKNIQYF	TGCGCCAGCAGCGTGAATAGCGGGGGGGCCAAAAACATTCAGTACTTC
few	TRBV12-5	TRBJ1-6	-	CAGPQGRVNSPLHF	TGTGCTGGGCCGCAGGGGCGGGTCAATTCACCCCTCCACTTT
-	TRBV2	TRBJ2-3	TRBD1	CASSGTGADTQYF	TGTGCCAGCAGTGGGACAGGCGCTGATACGCAGTATTTT
-	TRBV7-2	TRBJ2-7	-	CASSLGPGLYEQYF	TGTGCCAGCAGCTTAGGTCCAGGCCTCTACGAGCAGTACTTC
-	TRBV27	TRBJ1-2	-	CASKAANYGYTF	TGTGCCAGCAAGGCGGCCAACTATGGCTACACCTTC